A selection of T cell receptor beta chains follows, all from one sample in a study of blood T cell repertoires in COVID-19. Generated by immunoSEQ multiplex PCR, the TCRdb table keeps only in-frame clones and is missing some. The table shows over 130,000 clones, with 85% to 90% occurring only once. Source material: peripheral blood. The receptors stem from a human donor in a cohort sampled during active COVID-19. CDR3s include the opening cysteine and the closing phenylalanine or tryptophan. The D gene is left open where the match is weak. Size tells how often a clone was seen (once, few, many) or the class of an expanded clone, and some rows leave it out.

d_call j_call v_call clone_size cdr3_aa cdr3_nt
TRBD2 TRBJ2-1 TRBV5-6 - CASSSLAGVAEQFF TGTGCCAGCAGCTCCCTAGCGGGAGTGGCTGAGCAGTTCTTC
TRBD1 TRBJ2-5 TRBV7-2 - CASTLDRGAETQYF TGTGCCAGCACACTGGACAGGGGAGCGGAGACCCAGTACTTC
- TRBJ1-3 TRBV28 - CASTWGGQGNTIYF TGTGCCAGCACCTGGGGGGGGCAAGGAAACACCATATATTTT
TRBD1 TRBJ1-6 TRBV2 - CASRETGNNSPLHF TGTGCCAGCAGAGAGACAGGGAATAATTCACCCCTCCACTTT
- TRBJ2-7 TRBV29-1 - CGVYGASYEQYF TGCGGAGTTTATGGGGCATCCTACGAGCAGTACTTC
- TRBJ2-4 TRBV19 - CASSIGESNIQYF TGTGCCAGTAGTATCGGGGAATCGAACATTCAGTACTTC
- TRBJ2-7 TRBV6-5 - CASSYWRGPYEQYF TGTGCCAGCAGTTACTGGCGGGGACCCTACGAGCAGTACTTC
- TRBJ1-5 TRBV7-9 few CASSLASGEYQPQHF TGTGCCAGCAGCTTAGCGTCAGGTGAATACCAGCCCCAGCATTTT
- TRBJ1-5 TRBV6-5 - CASGGIQPQHF TGTGCCAGCGGGGGGATCCAGCCCCAGCATTTT
- TRBJ1-4 TRBV15 - CATSRRQSTNEKLFF TGTGCCACCAGCAGAAGACAGTCAACTAATGAAAAACTGTTTTTT
TRBD1 TRBJ1-4 TRBV7-2 - CASSTNQGGNEKLFF TGTGCCAGCAGTACAAACCAGGGGGGCAATGAAAAACTGTTTTTT
TRBD1 TRBJ2-5 TRBV5-1 few CASSLGPTGALETQYF TGCGCCAGCAGCTTGGGTCCGACAGGGGCTTTGGAGACCCAGTACTTC
TRBD2 TRBJ2-3 TRBV7-2 - CASSLVPRTSGSNPDTQYF TGTGCCAGCAGCTTAGTTCCAAGGACTAGCGGGTCAAACCCAGATACGCAGTATTTT
- TRBJ2-1 TRBV7-9 - CASSRLAQVEFF TGTGCCAGCAGCCGCCTCGCGCAGGTGGAGTTCTTC
TRBD2 TRBJ2-2 TRBV6-1 - CASSGSGRPNTGELFF TGTGCCAGCAGTGGTAGCGGGAGACCGAACACCGGGGAGCTGTTTTTT
TRBD2 TRBJ2-3 TRBV4-1 - CASSQEGRGADTQYF TGCGCCAGCAGCCAAGAGGGGAGGGGTGCAGATACGCAGTATTTT
TRBD1 TRBJ2-1 TRBV6-2/TRBV6-3 - CASSPRTGNYNEQFF TGTGCCAGCAGTCCCCGGACAGGGAACTACAATGAGCAGTTCTTC
- TRBJ2-5 TRBV11-1 - CASSFSGEETQYF TGTGCCAGCAGCTTTAGCGGAGAAGAGACCCAGTACTTC
- TRBJ2-7 TRBV20-1 - CSASSRAQSYEQYF TGCAGTGCTAGTTCCAGGGCTCAGTCCTACGAGCAGTACTTC
- TRBJ1-1 TRBV20-1 - CSGALNTEAFF TGCAGTGGAGCCTTGAACACTGAAGCTTTCTTT
- TRBJ1-3 TRBV3-1/TRBV3-2 - CASSQVVSSGNTIYF TGTGCCAGCAGCCAAGTTGTCAGCTCTGGAAACACCATATATTTT
- TRBJ1-3 TRBV2 - CASSEGRGRQISGNTIYF TGTGCCAGCAGTGAAGGAAGGGGAAGACAGATCTCTGGAAACACCATATATTTT
TRBD2 TRBJ2-4 TRBV5-1 - CASSLAGGPEAKNIQYF TGCGCCAGCAGCTTAGCGGGGGGGCCCGAGGCCAAAAACATTCAGTACTTC
TRBD1 TRBJ2-4 TRBV9 - CASSPGQLLAKNIQYF TGTGCCAGCAGCCCGGGACAGCTACTAGCCAAAAACATTCAGTACTTC
- TRBJ2-7 TRBV7-2 - CASSQSSNFYEQYF TGTGCCAGCAGCCAATCGAGCAACTTTTACGAGCAGTACTTC
TRBD1 TRBJ1-1 TRBV6-5 once CASRGQANTEAFF TGTGCCAGCAGAGGACAGGCGAACACTGAAGCTTTCTTT
TRBD1 TRBJ2-4 TRBV27 once CASSYRGPLDIQYF TGTGCCAGCAGTTACAGGGGGCCATTAGACATTCAGTACTTC
TRBD1 TRBJ1-1 TRBV30 once CAWSVQGQTEAFF TGTGCCTGGAGTGTACAGGGGCAAACTGAAGCTTTCTTT
TRBD2 TRBJ2-3 TRBV10-1 - CASSEGGLATDTQYF TGCGCCAGCAGTGAGGGGGGACTAGCGACAGATACGCAGTATTTT
TRBD2 TRBJ2-7 TRBV7-9 - CASSPAGAGQYF TGTGCCAGCAGCCCAGCGGGGGCGGGGCAGTACTTC
- TRBJ1-4 TRBV7-6 once CASSPLGEKLFF TGTGCCAGCAGCCCCCTAGGTGAAAAACTGTTTTTT
- TRBJ2-3 TRBV3-1/TRBV3-2 - CASSQGFSRDTQYF TGTGCCAGCAGCCAAGGGTTCTCGAGGGATACGCAGTATTTT
TRBD1 TRBJ1-2 TRBV5-1 - CASSLTGAIDGYTF TGCGCCAGCAGCTTGACAGGGGCCATAGATGGCTACACCTTC
TRBD1 TRBJ2-3 TRBV9 - CASSVATGLTDTQYF TGTGCCAGCAGCGTAGCGACAGGGCTCACAGATACGCAGTATTTT
- TRBJ1-1 TRBV5-5 - CASIVGWANTEAFF TGTGCCAGCATCGTGGGTTGGGCGAACACTGAAGCTTTCTTT
TRBD1 TRBJ2-7 TRBV5-6 - CASSTWTGGPYEQYF TGTGCCAGCAGCACTTGGACAGGGGGCCCCTACGAGCAGTACTTC
TRBD1 TRBJ1-5 TRBV7-9 - CASSPGDRVNQPQHF TGTGCCAGCAGTCCCGGAGACAGGGTTAATCAGCCCCAGCATTTT
- TRBJ1-5 TRBV2 - CASSDENSMRQPQHF TGTGCCAGCAGTGACGAAAATAGTATGAGGCAGCCCCAGCATTTT
- TRBJ2-7 TRBV9 - CASSPHERATYEQYF TGTGCCAGCAGCCCTCATGAGAGGGCTACCTACGAGCAGTACTTC
- TRBJ2-3 TRBV2 - CASSVVGAPGTDTQYF TGTGCCAGCAGTGTAGTGGGGGCCCCAGGGACAGATACGCAGTATTTT
TRBD1 TRBJ1-1 TRBV5-1 - CASSDMDRQVNTEAFF TGCGCCAGCAGCGACATGGACAGGCAGGTGAACACTGAAGCTTTCTTT
TRBD1 TRBJ1-1 TRBV7-9 - CASSFYTAGGEAFF TGTGCCAGCAGCTTTTACACGGCAGGGGGTGAAGCTTTCTTT
- TRBJ2-7 TRBV3-1/TRBV3-2 - CASSPPGIRSDEQYF TGTGCCAGCAGCCCCCCCGGGATAAGATCCGACGAGCAGTACTTC